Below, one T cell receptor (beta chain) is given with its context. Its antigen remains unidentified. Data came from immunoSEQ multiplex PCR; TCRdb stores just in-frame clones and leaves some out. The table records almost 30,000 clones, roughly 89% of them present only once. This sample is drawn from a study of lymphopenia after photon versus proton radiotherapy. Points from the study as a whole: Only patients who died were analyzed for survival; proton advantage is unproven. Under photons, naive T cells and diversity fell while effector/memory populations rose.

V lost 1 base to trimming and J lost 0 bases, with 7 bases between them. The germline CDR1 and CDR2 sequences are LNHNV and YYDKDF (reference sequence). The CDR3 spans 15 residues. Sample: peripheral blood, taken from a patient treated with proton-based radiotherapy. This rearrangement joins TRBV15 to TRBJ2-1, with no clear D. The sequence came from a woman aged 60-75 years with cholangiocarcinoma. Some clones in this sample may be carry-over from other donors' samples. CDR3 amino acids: CATSRARSSYNEQFF. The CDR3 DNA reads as TGTGCCACCAGCAGAGCCCGTAGCTCCTACAATGAGCAGTTCTTC. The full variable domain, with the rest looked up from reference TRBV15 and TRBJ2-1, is DAMVIQNPRYQVTQFGKPVTLSCSQTLNHNVMYWYQQKSSQAPKLLFHYYDKDFNNEADTPDNFQSRRPNTSFCFLDIRSPGLGDTAMYLCATSRARSSYNEQFFGPGTRLTVL.